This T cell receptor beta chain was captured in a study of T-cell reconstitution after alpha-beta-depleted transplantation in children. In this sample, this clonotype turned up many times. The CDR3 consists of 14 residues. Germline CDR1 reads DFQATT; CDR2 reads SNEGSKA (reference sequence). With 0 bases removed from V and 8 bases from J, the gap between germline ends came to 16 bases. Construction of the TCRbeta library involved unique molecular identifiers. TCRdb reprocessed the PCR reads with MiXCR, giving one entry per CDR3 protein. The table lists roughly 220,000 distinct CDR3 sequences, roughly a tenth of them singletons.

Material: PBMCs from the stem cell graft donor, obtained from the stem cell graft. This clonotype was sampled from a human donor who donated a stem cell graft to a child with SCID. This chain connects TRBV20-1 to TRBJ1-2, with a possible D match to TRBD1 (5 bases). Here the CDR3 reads CSAREIVRRGGYTF. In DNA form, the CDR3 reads TGCAGTGCTAGAGAAATAGTGAGAAGGGGAGGCTACACCTTC.